The rows below give T cell receptor beta chains drawn from one sample of a study of cytomegalovirus exposure and HLA in healthy donors. Clones were sequenced by immunoSEQ multiplex PCR, and TCRdb holds only the in-frame ones, with some missing. Of over 250,000 clones in the sample, about nine tenths are singletons; the top ten hold 0.95% to 1.5%. Specimen: PBMCs. The receptors derive from a woman aged 25 to 39 in good health and CMV-seropositive. Both conserved end residues are part of each CDR3. Each record gives: clone size, V gene, D gene, J gene, CDR3 length, CDR3 protein, CDR3 DNA. D genes are given only for firm matches. Clone size is given for some rows only: seen once, a few or many times, or a class if the clone is expanded.

clone_size: -
v_call: TRBV7-9
d_call: -
j_call: TRBJ2-1
cdr3_length: 17
cdr3_aa: CASSLGGTRSSYNEQFF
cdr3_nt: TGTGCCAGCAGCTTAGGAGGAACCCGGAGCTCCTACAATGAGCAGTTCTTC

clone_size: -
v_call: TRBV7-9
d_call: TRBD2
j_call: TRBJ2-4
cdr3_length: 16
cdr3_aa: CASSPGSGTAKNIQYF
cdr3_nt: TGTGCCAGCAGCCCAGGTAGCGGGACTGCCAAAAACATTCAGTACTTC

clone_size: -
v_call: TRBV7-2
d_call: TRBD2
j_call: TRBJ2-4
cdr3_length: 15
cdr3_aa: CASSPLAGGLNIQYF
cdr3_nt: TGTGCCAGCAGCCCCCTAGCGGGGGGGCTTAACATTCAGTACTTC

clone_size: -
v_call: TRBV5-1
d_call: TRBD2
j_call: TRBJ2-7
cdr3_length: 17
cdr3_aa: CASNKAGGTSGTYEQYF
cdr3_nt: TGCGCCAGCAATAAGGCGGGGGGGACTAGCGGAACCTACGAGCAGTACTTC

clone_size: -
v_call: TRBV6-5
d_call: TRBD2
j_call: TRBJ2-5
cdr3_length: 15
cdr3_aa: CASSRLAGVQETQYF
cdr3_nt: TGTGCCAGCAGCCGACTAGCGGGGGTGCAAGAGACCCAGTACTTC

clone_size: -
v_call: TRBV7-9
d_call: -
j_call: TRBJ1-2
cdr3_length: 15
cdr3_aa: CASSPFLGGLAGYTF
cdr3_nt: TGTGCCAGCAGCCCGTTCCTCGGGGGATTGGCGGGCTACACCTTC

clone_size: -
v_call: TRBV6-6
d_call: -
j_call: TRBJ1-6
cdr3_length: 15
cdr3_aa: CASSSRGGENSPLHF
cdr3_nt: TGTGCCAGCAGTTCCCGCGGTGGGGAGAATTCACCCCTCCACTTT

clone_size: -
v_call: TRBV7-8
d_call: -
j_call: TRBJ2-1
cdr3_length: 13
cdr3_aa: CASSFGRDNEQFF
cdr3_nt: TGTGCCAGCAGCTTCGGACGGGACAATGAGCAGTTCTTC

clone_size: few
v_call: TRBV13
d_call: -
j_call: TRBJ2-5
cdr3_length: 15
cdr3_aa: CASSLEGRVEETQYF
cdr3_nt: TGTGCCAGCAGCTTAGAGGGGCGAGTAGAAGAGACCCAGTACTTC

clone_size: -
v_call: TRBV27
d_call: -
j_call: TRBJ1-2
cdr3_length: 13
cdr3_aa: CASSLSAQDGYTF
cdr3_nt: TGTGCCAGCAGTTTATCTGCACAGGATGGCTACACCTTC

clone_size: few
v_call: TRBV7-6
d_call: -
j_call: TRBJ2-3
cdr3_length: 16
cdr3_aa: CASSLARGGHGDTQYF
cdr3_nt: TGTGCCAGCAGCTTGGCAAGGGGGGGCCATGGAGATACGCAGTATTTT

clone_size: -
v_call: TRBV5-1
d_call: -
j_call: TRBJ2-4
cdr3_length: 16
cdr3_aa: CASSLLTGVAKNIQYF
cdr3_nt: TGCGCCAGCAGCTTGCTCACTGGGGTGGCCAAAAACATTCAGTACTTC

clone_size: -
v_call: TRBV5-6
d_call: -
j_call: TRBJ2-7
cdr3_length: 13
cdr3_aa: CASSSPVSYEQYF
cdr3_nt: TGTGCCAGCAGCTCCCCAGTCTCCTACGAGCAGTACTTC

clone_size: once
v_call: TRBV7-6
d_call: TRBD1
j_call: TRBJ2-3
cdr3_length: 18
cdr3_aa: CASSLFGTGGIATDTQYF
cdr3_nt: TGTGCCAGCAGCTTATTCGGGACAGGGGGTATAGCCACAGATACGCAGTATTTT

clone_size: -
v_call: TRBV29-1
d_call: -
j_call: TRBJ2-2
cdr3_length: 14
cdr3_aa: CSVEDRAGSGELFF
cdr3_nt: TGCAGCGTTGAAGATAGGGCAGGGTCCGGGGAGCTGTTTTTT

clone_size: -
v_call: TRBV2
d_call: -
j_call: TRBJ2-5
cdr3_length: 14
cdr3_aa: CASRIADPQETQYF
cdr3_nt: TGTGCCAGCAGAATAGCGGACCCCCAAGAGACCCAGTACTTC

clone_size: -
v_call: TRBV5-1
d_call: -
j_call: TRBJ2-7
cdr3_length: 12
cdr3_aa: CASSLGDYEQYF
cdr3_nt: TGCGCCAGCAGCTTGGGAGATTACGAGCAGTACTTC

clone_size: few
v_call: TRBV14
d_call: TRBD1
j_call: TRBJ1-2
cdr3_length: 16
cdr3_aa: CASSQELRTGPYGYTF
cdr3_nt: TGTGCCAGCAGCCAAGAACTACGGACAGGGCCATATGGCTACACCTTC

clone_size: few
v_call: TRBV4-3
d_call: TRBD2
j_call: TRBJ2-7
cdr3_length: 16
cdr3_aa: CASSQEARGLGYEQYF
cdr3_nt: TGCGCCAGCAGCCAAGAGGCGAGGGGACTAGGATACGAGCAGTACTTC

clone_size: -
v_call: TRBV30
d_call: -
j_call: TRBJ1-2
cdr3_length: 16
cdr3_aa: CAWSEGNFRPQTGYTF
cdr3_nt: TGTGCCTGGAGTGAAGGGAATTTCAGACCCCAAACTGGCTACACCTTC

clone_size: -
v_call: TRBV5-8
d_call: TRBD1
j_call: TRBJ1-2
cdr3_length: 14
cdr3_aa: CASSSQGANYGYTF
cdr3_nt: TGTGCCAGCAGTTCACAGGGGGCTAACTATGGCTACACCTTC

clone_size: -
v_call: TRBV7-9
d_call: -
j_call: TRBJ2-1
cdr3_length: 13
cdr3_aa: CASSPSQYNEQFF
cdr3_nt: TGTGCCAGCAGCCCCAGCCAGTACAATGAGCAGTTCTTC

clone_size: -
v_call: TRBV9
d_call: -
j_call: TRBJ1-4
cdr3_length: 15
cdr3_aa: CASSPWVGTNEKLFF
cdr3_nt: TGTGCCAGCAGCCCGTGGGTAGGGACTAATGAAAAACTGTTTTTT

clone_size: -
v_call: TRBV19
d_call: -
j_call: TRBJ2-7
cdr3_length: 18
cdr3_aa: CASSEDPPGSYFPYEQYF
cdr3_nt: TGTGCCAGTAGTGAAGACCCTCCCGGCAGCTACTTTCCATACGAGCAGTACTTC

clone_size: -
v_call: TRBV28
d_call: -
j_call: TRBJ1-5
cdr3_length: 16
cdr3_aa: CASSPSLATRGQPQHF
cdr3_nt: TGTGCCAGCAGTCCCTCTCTCGCTACAAGGGGTCAGCCCCAGCATTTT

clone_size: -
v_call: TRBV15
d_call: -
j_call: TRBJ2-7
cdr3_length: 17
cdr3_aa: CATSREEAGAAFYEQYF
cdr3_nt: TGTGCCACCAGCAGAGAAGAGGCGGGGGCGGCGTTCTACGAGCAGTACTTC

clone_size: -
v_call: TRBV28
d_call: -
j_call: TRBJ2-1
cdr3_length: 14
cdr3_aa: CASTRGGENNEQFF
cdr3_nt: TGTGCCAGCACCCGGGGCGGGGAGAACAATGAGCAGTTCTTC